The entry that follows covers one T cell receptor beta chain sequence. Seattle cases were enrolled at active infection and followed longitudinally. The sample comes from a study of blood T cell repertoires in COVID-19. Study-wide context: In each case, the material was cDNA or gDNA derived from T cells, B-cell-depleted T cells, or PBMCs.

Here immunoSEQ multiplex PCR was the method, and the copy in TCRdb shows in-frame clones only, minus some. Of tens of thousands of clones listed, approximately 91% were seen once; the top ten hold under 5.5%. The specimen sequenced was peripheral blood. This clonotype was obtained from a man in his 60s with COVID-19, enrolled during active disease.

CDR3 sequence: CASSPTGDNSPLHF. CDR3 sequence (DNA): TGTGCCAGCAGTCCGACAGGTGATAATTCACCCCTCCACTTT. This chain uses TRBV6-5 with TRBJ1-6; maybe TRBD1 (6 bases). The CDR3 has 14 residues. The V end lost 5 bases, the J end lost 5 bases, and 10 bases lay between the germline ends. In germline, CDR1 is MNHEY, CDR2 SVGAGI.